These 30 T cell receptor beta chains came from one sample sequenced in a study of technical replicates of blood from several donors. The assay was immunoSEQ multiplex PCR, and TCRdb's table has in-frame clones only and misses some. The sample holds around 30,000 clones; around nine tenths are singletons and the top ten take 3.5% to 5%. Sequenced sample: PBMCs. All receptors derive from a human donor in good health. Some clones in this sample may be carry-over from other donors' samples.

The chain combines TRBV7-3 with TRBJ2-2, with TRBD2 identical over 8 bases. The CDR3 runs to 19 residues. V dropped 5 bases and J dropped 2; count of bases not matched to a gene: 16. CDR1 SGHTA and CDR2 FQGTGA come from the germline V gene. The CDR3 nucleotides are TGTGCCAGCAGCCTATTTGGGGGAGGCCTAGCGGGTAACACCGGGGAGCTGTTTTTT. This gives the protein CASSLFGGGLAGNTGELFF.

The chain uses TRBV7-4 and TRBJ2-5; D is possibly TRBD1 (5 bases). Per the germline V gene, CDR1 is SGHVT and CDR2 is SQSDAQ. The V end was cut by 2 bases, the J end by 4 bases, with 8 bases between. This CDR3 spans 13 amino acids. The CDR3 region has the DNA TGTGCCAGCAGCTTAAGGCAGGGAGAGACCCAGTACTTC. It specifies CASSLRQGETQYF.

The chain recombines TRBV6-5 with TRBJ1-1; D possibly corresponds to TRBD1 (6 bases). The V end lost 5 bases, the J end lost 1 base, and 14 bases lay between the germline ends. In germline, CDR1 is MNHEY, CDR2 SVGAGI. The CDR3 has 15 residues. The chain's CDR3 is CASSLPGHPNTEAFF. Here the CDR3 DNA reads TGTGCCAGCAGTCTCCCGGGACACCCGAACACTGAAGCTTTCTTT.

The chain combines TRBV7-2 with TRBJ2-7, with 8 bases that match TRBD1. The ends lost 6 bases at V and 4 bases at J; junction bases unmatched: 8. CDR3 length equals 14 residues. Germline CDR1 reads SGHTA; CDR2 reads FQGNSA. The DNA of the CDR3 is TGTGCCAGCAGACGCAGGGGGCTAGGGTACGAGCAGTACTTC. Amino acid sequence: CASRRRGLGYEQYF.

The sample holds one count of this clone. The chain uses TRBV7-2 and TRBJ1-5, with 7 bases aligning to TRBD1. Germline-derived CDR1 and CDR2 are SGHTA and FQGNSA. The trim removed 3 bases at V and 1 base at J, leaving 6 bases unmatched. The CDR3 consists of 16 residues. The chain's CDR3 is CASSFTTGLSNQPQHF. As DNA, the CDR3 is TGTGCCAGCAGCTTCACGACAGGGTTAAGCAATCAGCCCCAGCATTTT.

V and J are TRBV9 and TRBJ2-1; 9 nucleotides agree with TRBD1. Germline V gene lookup returns CDR1 SGDLS and CDR2 YYNGEE. CDR3 length: 14 amino acids. Unmatched junction bases numbered 7, after V lost 4 bases and J lost 8 bases. The CDR3 spells CASSTRTGVYEQFF. As DNA, the CDR3 is TGTGCCAGCAGCACAAGGACAGGGGTCTATGAGCAGTTCTTC.

The chain couples TRBV2 to TRBJ1-1; 9 bases align to TRBD1. Trimming cost V 5 bases and J 5 bases; bases outside gene matches: 6. Germline-derived CDR1 and CDR2 are SNHLY and FYNNEI. The CDR3 is made up of 14 amino acids. As DNA, the CDR3 is TGTGCCAGCAGTAAGGGACAGGGAAATACTGAAGCTTTCTTT. Encoded protein: CASSKGQGNTEAFF.

About this clone: Here the CDR3 omits its conserved ending phenylalanine or tryptophan, so a read error is the likely source. The chain has TRBV4-2 and TRBJ1-1; 7 bases fit TRBD1. The CDR3 has 15 amino acids. The V segment lost 0 bases and the J segment 10 bases; nucleotides outside the gene matches: 11. Per germline, CDR1 LGHNA and CDR2 YNFKEQ. DNA of the CDR3: TGTGCCAGCAGCCAAGATTTCGGGCAGGGGGATCGAGCTTTCCTT. The encoded protein is CASSQDFGQGDRAFL.

The chain carries TRBV11-2 and TRBJ2-7; no clear D gene. The CDR3 extends over 12 amino acids. V was trimmed by 8 bases and J by 2 bases, leaving 10 bases between them. Germline lookup yields CDR1 SGHAT and CDR2 FQNNGV. The CDR3 DNA reads as TGTGCCAGCGGCGGCGTGGCCTACGAGCAGTACTTC. Translated, it gives CASGGVAYEQYF.

This clone was counted once. The J gene is TRBJ1-1, the V gene TRBV7-9; 8 nucleotides agree with TRBD1. J lost 1 base, V lost 6 bases, and 4 bases had no gene match. Germline CDR1 SEHNR, CDR2 FQNEAQ (reference sequence). This CDR3 is built from 14 residues. CDR3 protein: CASRTDRENTEAFF. The CDR3 DNA is TGTGCCAGCAGGACGGACAGGGAGAACACTGAAGCTTTCTTT.

The chain couples TRBV7-2 to TRBJ2-2; 10 nucleotides match TRBD2. CDR1 is SGHTA, CDR2 FQGNSA, per germline. The CDR3 length is 18 residues. V lost 2 bases, J lost 5 bases, and 11 bases stayed unmatched. The CDR3 nucleotides are TGTGCCAGCAGCTTATCATTGGGGCTAGCGGGGGATACCGGGGAGCTGTTTTTT. This gives the protein CASSLSLGLAGDTGELFF.

This clone was seen once. The rearrangement joins TRBV18 to TRBJ1-2, with TRBD1 as a possible D gene (6 bases). Trimming removed 2 bases from V and 8 bases from J, with 15 bases in between. This CDR3 spans 14 amino acids. CDR1 and CDR2 from the germline V gene are KGHSH and LQKENI. The CDR3 loop is CASSPESTGFGYTF. In DNA form, the CDR3 reads TGTGCCAGCTCACCAGAGTCTACAGGGTTCGGCTACACCTTC.

This clone occurred once. The gene calls are TRBV30 and TRBJ1-5, with D possibly being TRBD1 (6 bases). V gave up 4 bases and J gave up 4 bases, with 14 bases separating them. The length of the CDR3 is 14 residues. Germline-derived CDR1 and CDR2 are GTSNPN and SVGIG (reference sequence). CDR3 loop: CAWKTGTSNQPQHF. CDR3 bases: TGTGCCTGGAAAACCGGGACAAGTAATCAGCCCCAGCATTTT.

The chain joins TRBV7-9 to TRBJ2-7; 8 bases fit TRBD2. V lost 6 bases to trimming and J lost 7 bases; unmatched junction nucleotides: 5. The CDR3 consists of 12 residues. Germline-derived CDR1 and CDR2 are SEHNR and FQNEAQ (reference sequence). The CDR3 loop is CASSRGTSEQYF. The CDR3 region has the DNA TGTGCCAGCAGTCGAGGGACTAGTGAGCAGTACTTC.

The chain is built from TRBV6-5 and TRBJ1-1, with 8 bases fitting TRBD1. V gave up 4 bases and J gave up 0 bases; unmatched junction bases: 4. This CDR3 is built from 15 residues. CDR1 MNHEY and CDR2 SVGAGI come from the germline V gene. The CDR3 sequence: CASSSRGRVNTEAFF. In nucleotides, the CDR3 is TGTGCCAGCAGTTCCAGGGGGCGAGTGAACACTGAAGCTTTCTTT.

This clone was found once. The chain joins TRBV4-1 to TRBJ2-3; 10 nucleotides agree with TRBD1. Per germline, CDR1 MGHRA and CDR2 YSYEKL. CDR3 length equals 17 residues. Germline trimming cut 1 base from V and 5 bases from J; bases unmatched to any gene: 9. This CDR3 reads CASSQAQGGQGRDTQYF. The CDR3 bases are TGCGCCAGCAGCCAAGCACAGGGGGGACAGGGGAGAGATACGCAGTATTTT.

The chain joins TRBV4-1 to TRBJ2-1, with 8 bases lining up with TRBD2. The CDR3 sequence is 14 residues long. After removal of 4 bases from V and 4 bases from J, the junction contained 3 bases not matched to a gene. Germline CDR1 MGHRA, CDR2 YSYEKL. The CDR3 here is CASSPTSAYNEQFF. The CDR3 coding sequence is TGCGCCAGCAGCCCGACTAGCGCTTACAATGAGCAGTTCTTC.

In its sample, this clone was seen once. This chain joins TRBV7-8 and TRBJ2-7; TRBD2 aligns across 11 bases. Germline assignment: CDR1 SGHVS and CDR2 FQNEAQ. The junction had 2 bases not matched to a gene; V was cut back by 0 bases and J by 4 bases. The CDR3 has 15 residues. CDR3: CASSLALAGVYEQYF. CDR3 coding DNA: TGTGCCAGCAGCTTAGCACTAGCGGGAGTGTACGAGCAGTACTTC.

CDR3 region: CASSLEGRARGSYGYTF. CDR3 nucleotides: TGTGCCAGCAGCTTAGAAGGCAGGGCGCGGGGTTCGTATGGCTACACCTTC. The chain is built from TRBV7-2 and TRBJ1-2; TRBD1 might be the D (5 bases). Trimming took 1 base from V and 5 from J, leaving 20 bases between them. Germline-derived CDR1 and CDR2 are SGHTA and FQGNSA. This CDR3 contains 17 residues.

This rearrangement joins TRBV5-4 to TRBJ2-3; D is ambiguous. The length of the CDR3 is 13 residues. From germline, CDR1 is SGHNT and CDR2 YYREEE (reference sequence). Trimming shortened V by 3 bases and J by 5 bases, and 10 bases separated the two germline ends. CDR3 in DNA: TGTGCCAGCAGCTGGAACCCGGGAGATACGCAGTATTTT. Its translation: CASSWNPGDTQYF.

This clone was recorded only once. V and J are TRBV7-8 and TRBJ2-3, with a possible D match to TRBD2 (6 bases). The germline gives CDR1 SGHVS, CDR2 FQNEAQ. This CDR3 region has 15 residues. V was clipped by 6 bases and J by 4 bases, with 17 bases between them. Here the CDR3 DNA reads TGTGCCAGCAGGGAACGGGACTTTAGGGCAGATACGCAGTATTTT. Translation: CASRERDFRADTQYF.

V usage is TRBV27 and J usage is TRBJ2-5, with 7 bases aligning to TRBD1. The assigned J gene may be wrong: the sequence end matches TRBJ2-7 better. Germline CDR1 reads MNHEY; CDR2 reads SMNVEV (reference sequence). This CDR3 comprises 13 residues. The CDR3 sequence is CASSRGPSTEQYF. The DNA for the CDR3 is TGTGCCAGCAGTAGGGGGCCTAGCACCGAGCAGTACTTC.

This clone appeared once. The chain is built from TRBV10-1 and TRBJ2-5, with no clear D. The V gene's germline CDR1 is WNHNN and CDR2 SYGVQD (reference sequence). Between the trimmed V and J ends, which lost 8 bases and 1 base, there was a span of 17 bases. The CDR3 has 15 residues. The CDR3 region is CASGRVRPLQETQYF. In DNA form, the CDR3 reads TGCGCCAGCGGCCGGGTTCGCCCCCTCCAAGAGACCCAGTACTTC.

The genes are TRBV23-1 and TRBJ1-2; D gene ambiguous. TRBV23-1 is an ORF, with its function uncertain. This CDR3 is built from 13 residues. V shed 0 bases and J shed 4 bases, with 6 bases lying between them. CDR3 bases: TGCGCCAGCAGTCAATCGCACAGCTATGGCTACACCTTC. Residues: CASSQSHSYGYTF.

The rearrangement uses TRBV4-1 and TRBJ2-7; 9 bases are a match to TRBD2. The V segment lost 0 bases and the J segment 3 bases; nucleotides outside the gene matches: 12. The CDR3 is 18 residues long. Germline V gene lookup returns CDR1 MGHRA and CDR2 YSYEKL. CDR3 nucleotides: TGCGCCAGCAGCCAAGATGCTAGCGGGGCAGTCCTGGGCTACGAGCAGTACTTC. Translated, it gives CASSQDASGAVLGYEQYF.

This sequence joins TRBV28 and TRBJ2-4; tentative D call: TRBD2 (7 bases). This CDR3 has 13 residues. Germline values: CDR1 MDHEN, CDR2 SYDVKM. V shed 5 bases and J shed 7 bases, with 12 bases lying between them. DNA of the CDR3: TGTGCCAGCAGTGCGGGGGCTCGGAACATTCAGTACTTC. The encoded protein is CASSAGARNIQYF.

J is TRBJ2-5 and V is TRBV5-1, with TRBD1 as a possible D gene (5 bases). V was cut by 2 bases and J by 0 bases, with 11 bases left in between. The length of the CDR3 is 15 residues. Per germline, CDR1 SGHRS and CDR2 YFSETQ. This chain's CDR3 is CASSFPGAYQETQYF. The CDR3 bases are TGCGCCAGCAGCTTCCCTGGGGCGTACCAAGAGACCCAGTACTTC.

This rearrangement joins TRBV15 to TRBJ2-3; tentatively, D is TRBD2 (6 bases). From germline, CDR1 is LNHNV and CDR2 YYDKDF (reference sequence). V was clipped by 0 bases and J by 2 bases, with 12 bases between them. The CDR3 runs 16 residues. CDR3: CATSRDQEGPTDTQYF. The CDR3 nucleotides read TGTGCCACCAGCAGAGATCAGGAGGGTCCCACAGATACGCAGTATTTT.

This clone was seen only a few times. The chain links TRBV6-5 to TRBJ1-1, with D possibly being TRBD1 (6 bases). The CDR3 runs 13 residues. The V end was cut by 6 bases, the J end by 1 base, with 9 bases between. CDR1 is MNHEY, CDR2 SVGAGI, per germline. CDR3 nucleotide sequence: TGTGCCAGCAGAATGGACAGGAACACTGAAGCTTTCTTT. Amino acid sequence: CASRMDRNTEAFF.

CDR3 sequence: CASSLTPQARNYGYTF. In DNA, the CDR3 is TGTGCCAGCAGTTTGACCCCACAGGCCCGAAACTATGGCTACACCTTC. The chain employs TRBV27 and TRBJ1-2, with a weak D call TRBD1 (5 bases). Trimming took 3 bases from V and 2 from J, leaving 16 bases between them. Germline V gene sequence: CDR1 MNHEY, CDR2 SMNVEV (reference sequence). The CDR3 is 16 residues long.